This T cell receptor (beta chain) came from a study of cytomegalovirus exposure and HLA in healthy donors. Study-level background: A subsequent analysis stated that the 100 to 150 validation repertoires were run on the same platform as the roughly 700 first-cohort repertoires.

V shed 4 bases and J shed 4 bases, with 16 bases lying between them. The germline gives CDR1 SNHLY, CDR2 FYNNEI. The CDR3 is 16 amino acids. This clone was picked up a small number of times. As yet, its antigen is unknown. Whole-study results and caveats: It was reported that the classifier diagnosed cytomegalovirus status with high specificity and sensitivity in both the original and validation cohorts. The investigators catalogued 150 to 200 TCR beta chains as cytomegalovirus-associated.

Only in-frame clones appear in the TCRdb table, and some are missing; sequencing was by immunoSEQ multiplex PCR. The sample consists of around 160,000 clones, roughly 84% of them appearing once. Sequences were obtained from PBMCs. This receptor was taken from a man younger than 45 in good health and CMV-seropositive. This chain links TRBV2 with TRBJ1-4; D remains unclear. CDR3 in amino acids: CASSVAAAGSNEKLFF. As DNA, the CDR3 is TGTGCCAGCAGTGTAGCGGCGGCGGGGAGTAATGAAAAACTGTTTTTT.